This section outlines one TCR beta chain sequence together with its context. The antigen this receptor binds is unknown. Per-nucleotide qualities are absent, and no much larger clonotype sits a single base away. This specimen comes from a study of blood T cell repertoires in COVID-19 (dated by TCRdb to 2019 to 2021). Some background on the complete study: Samples from collaborators originated in the United States, Italy and Spain and spanned both the acute and convalescent phases of COVID-19. Nearly every sample came with metadata listing a de-identified subject ID, COVID-19 status, age in years and sex. The samples were drawn from the first 160 participants of the ongoing ImmuneRACE study and from 1,254 subjects provided by 6 global collaborators. The dataset comprised deeply sampled blood TCRbeta repertoires from subjects exposed to, actively infected with, or recovered from COVID-19. HLA class I and class II types, where available, came from metadata supplied by the sample provider rather than from assay-based typing. The prospective study material was composed of cDNA or gDNA derived from T cells, B-cell-depleted T cells, or PBMCs. The repertoires were made available in a free public database intended to serve as a resource for research on the immune response to SARS-CoV-2. Study-level results and caveats: Clinical and demographic metadata were provided uncurated, with the amount varying by source and participant.

TCRbeta CDR3 regions were amplified from genomic DNA by means of the immunoSEQ Assay, a bias-controlled multiplex PCR. Regarding the original processing steps: Nucleated cell counts per sample were estimated from amplification of reference gene primers within the assay. To quantify the absolute abundance of each unique TCRbeta CDR3 rearrangement, sequence reads were collapsed and filtered. For each sample, productive Simpson clonality was calculated by taking the square root of Simpson's diversity index across productive rearrangements. The table was pulled from immuneACCESS by TCRdb, which kept in-frame rearrangements only. Such tables lose some clones; where checked, under half of the loss comes from unresolved V genes, and the rest has no known cause. V, J and clone size derive from that table, while D and trimming were established from the DNA sequence. The sample contains some 320,000 clones, about 87% of them found a single time. 7.8% of the sample is in the top ten clones.

Another Seattle source contributed samples from volunteer blood donors who had recovered from COVID-19. The collaborating institutions used their own protocols to collect whole blood in K2EDTA tubes. For TCRbeta analysis, collaborator samples were shipped as frozen whole blood, as isolated PBMCs, or as DNA extracted from either sample type. This clonotype originated in a woman aged 50 to 60 who had recovered from COVID-19. The sample was peripheral blood.

The sequence in DNA is TGTGCCAGCAGTTCCGGGACAGGGGTCAATGAGCAGTTCTTC. This gives the protein CASSSGTGVNEQFF. Here the chain combines TRBV7-2 and TRBJ2-1, with 10 middle bases fitting TRBD1. Measured from the cysteine to the phenylalanine, the CDR3 is 14 residues long. This entry keeps only the CDR3 DNA: 42 bases, framed from base 1. For CDR1 and CDR2, the germline V gene lists SGHTA and FQGNSA. Here V drops 6 bases and J drops 6 bases, and the junction holds 5 bases not matched to any gene.